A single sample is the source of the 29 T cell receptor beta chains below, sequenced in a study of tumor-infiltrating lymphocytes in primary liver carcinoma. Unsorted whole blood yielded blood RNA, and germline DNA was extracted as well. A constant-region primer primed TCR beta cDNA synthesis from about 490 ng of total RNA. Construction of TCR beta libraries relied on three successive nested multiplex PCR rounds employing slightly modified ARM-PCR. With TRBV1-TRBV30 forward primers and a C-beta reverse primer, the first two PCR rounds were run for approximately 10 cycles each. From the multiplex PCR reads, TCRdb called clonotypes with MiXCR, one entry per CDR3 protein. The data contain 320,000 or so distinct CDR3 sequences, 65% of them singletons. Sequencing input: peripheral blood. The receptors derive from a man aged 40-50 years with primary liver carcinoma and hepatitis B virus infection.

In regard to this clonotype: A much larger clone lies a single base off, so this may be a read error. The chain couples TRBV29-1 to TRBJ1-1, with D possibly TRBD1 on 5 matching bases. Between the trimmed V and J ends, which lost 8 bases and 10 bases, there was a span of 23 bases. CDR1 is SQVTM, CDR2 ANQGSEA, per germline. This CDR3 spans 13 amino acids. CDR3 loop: CSSQGTISQGAFF. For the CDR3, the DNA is TGCAGCTCTCAGGGCACTATAAGTCAAGGAGCTTTCTTT.

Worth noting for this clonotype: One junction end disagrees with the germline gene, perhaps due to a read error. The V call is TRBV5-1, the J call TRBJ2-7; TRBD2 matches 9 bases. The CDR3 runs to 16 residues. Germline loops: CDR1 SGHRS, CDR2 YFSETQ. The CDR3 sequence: CASSLGLARVAYEQCF. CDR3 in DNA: TGCGCCAGCAGCTTAGGACTAGCGAGAGTAGCATACGAGCAGTGCTTC.

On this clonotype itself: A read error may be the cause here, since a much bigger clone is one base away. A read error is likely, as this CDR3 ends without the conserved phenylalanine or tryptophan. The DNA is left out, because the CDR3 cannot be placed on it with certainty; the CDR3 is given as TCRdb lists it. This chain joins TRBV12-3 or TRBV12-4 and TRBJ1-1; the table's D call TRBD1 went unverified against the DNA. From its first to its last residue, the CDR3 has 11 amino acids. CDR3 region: CASSKGAMHFL.

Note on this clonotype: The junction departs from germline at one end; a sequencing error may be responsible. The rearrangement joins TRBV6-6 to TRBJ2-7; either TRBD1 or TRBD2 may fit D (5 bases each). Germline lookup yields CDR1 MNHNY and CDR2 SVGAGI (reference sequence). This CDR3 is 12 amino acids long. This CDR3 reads CVSRVGTGEQYF. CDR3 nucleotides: TGTGTCAGCAGGGTAGGGACCGGGGAGCAGTACTTC.

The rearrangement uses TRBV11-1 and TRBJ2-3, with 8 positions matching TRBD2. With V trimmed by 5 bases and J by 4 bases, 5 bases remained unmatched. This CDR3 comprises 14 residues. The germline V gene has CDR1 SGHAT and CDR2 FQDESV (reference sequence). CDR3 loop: CASSPSGSADTQYF. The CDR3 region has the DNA TGTGCCAGCAGCCCAAGCGGGAGTGCAGATACGCAGTATTTT.

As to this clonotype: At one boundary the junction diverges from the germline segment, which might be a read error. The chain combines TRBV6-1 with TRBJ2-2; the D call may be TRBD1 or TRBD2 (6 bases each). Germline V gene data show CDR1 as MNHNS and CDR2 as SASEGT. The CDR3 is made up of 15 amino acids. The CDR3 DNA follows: TGTGCCAGCAGTGCATCGGGGGCCGGGACCGGGGAGCTGTCTTTT. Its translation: CASSASGAGTGELSF.

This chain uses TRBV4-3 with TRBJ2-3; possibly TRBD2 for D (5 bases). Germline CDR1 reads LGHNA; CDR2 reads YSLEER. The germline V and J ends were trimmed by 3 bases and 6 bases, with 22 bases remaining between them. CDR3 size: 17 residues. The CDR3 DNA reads TGCGCCAGCAGCCAGGGAGAGGAGAGTAATCGCCCGGATACGCAGTATTTT. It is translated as CASSQGEESNRPDTQYF.

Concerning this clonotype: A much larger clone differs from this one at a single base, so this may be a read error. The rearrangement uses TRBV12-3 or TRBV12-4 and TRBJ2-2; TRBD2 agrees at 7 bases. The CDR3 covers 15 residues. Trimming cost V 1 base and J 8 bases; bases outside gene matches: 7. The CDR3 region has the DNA TGTGCCAGCAGTTTAGGGGGACTAACGTCTGGGGAGCTGTTTTTT. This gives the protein CASSLGGLTSGELFF.

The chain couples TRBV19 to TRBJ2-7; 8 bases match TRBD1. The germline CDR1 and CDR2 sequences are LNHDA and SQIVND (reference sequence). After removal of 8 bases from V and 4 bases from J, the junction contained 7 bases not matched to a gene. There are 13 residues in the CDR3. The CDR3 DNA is TGTGCCAGTGGAGCAGGGGGCCTTTACGAGCAGTACTTC. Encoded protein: CASGAGGLYEQYF.

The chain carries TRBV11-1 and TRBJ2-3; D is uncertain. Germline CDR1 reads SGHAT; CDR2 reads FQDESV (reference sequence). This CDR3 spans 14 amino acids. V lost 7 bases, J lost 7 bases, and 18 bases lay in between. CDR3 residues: CASNFMAATNTQYF. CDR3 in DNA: TGTGCCAGCAACTTTATGGCGGCGACAAATACGCAGTATTTT.

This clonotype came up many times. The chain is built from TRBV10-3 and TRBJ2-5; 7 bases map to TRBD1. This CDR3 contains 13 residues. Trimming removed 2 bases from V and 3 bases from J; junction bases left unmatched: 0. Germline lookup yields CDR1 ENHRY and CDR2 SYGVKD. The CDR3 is CAISEDREETQYF. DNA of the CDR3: TGTGCCATCAGTGAGGACAGGGAAGAGACCCAGTACTTC.

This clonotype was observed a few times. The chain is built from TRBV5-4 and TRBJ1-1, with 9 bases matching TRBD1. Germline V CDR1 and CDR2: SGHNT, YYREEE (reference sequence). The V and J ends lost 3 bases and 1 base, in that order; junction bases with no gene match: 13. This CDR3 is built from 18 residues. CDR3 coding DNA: TGTGCCAGCAGCTCGGGACAGGGTGGGAGCTGGGGGAACACTGAAGCTTTCTTT. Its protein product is CASSSGQGGSWGNTEAFF.

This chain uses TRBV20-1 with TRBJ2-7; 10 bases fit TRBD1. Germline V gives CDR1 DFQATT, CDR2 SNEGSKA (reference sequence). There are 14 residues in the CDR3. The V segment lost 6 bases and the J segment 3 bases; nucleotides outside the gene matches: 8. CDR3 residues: CSARPGTGVYEQYF. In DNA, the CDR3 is TGCAGTGCACGACCTGGGACAGGGGTCTACGAGCAGTACTTC.

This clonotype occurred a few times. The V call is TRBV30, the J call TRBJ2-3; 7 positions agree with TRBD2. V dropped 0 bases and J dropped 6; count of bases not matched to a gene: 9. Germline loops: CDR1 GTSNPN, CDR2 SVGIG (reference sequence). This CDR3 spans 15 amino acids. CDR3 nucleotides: TGTGCCTGGAGTGTATGGGCGGGAGTAGGTGATACGCAGTATTTT. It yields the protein CAWSVWAGVGDTQYF.

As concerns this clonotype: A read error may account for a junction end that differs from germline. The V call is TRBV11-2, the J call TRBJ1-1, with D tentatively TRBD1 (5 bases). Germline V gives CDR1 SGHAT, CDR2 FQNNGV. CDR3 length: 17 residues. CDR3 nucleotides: TGTGCCATCAGCCTCCTGGGGACGGAGTTCATGAACACTGAAGCTTTCTTT. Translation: CAISLLGTEFMNTEAFF. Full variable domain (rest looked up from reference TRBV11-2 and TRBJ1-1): EAGVAQSPRYKIIEKRQSVAFWCNPISGHATLYWYQQILGQGPKLLIQFQNNGVVDDSQLPKDRFSAERLKGVDSTLKIQPAKLEDSAVYLCAISLLGTEFMNTEAFFGQGTRLTVV.

In DNA, the CDR3 is TGCAGCTCCCCGGGGCGGGCGGGAGGGAATGAGCAGTTCTTC. Protein product: CSSPGRAGGNEQFF. The chain has TRBV29-1 and TRBJ2-1; 9 nucleotides line up with TRBD2. This CDR3 is 14 amino acids long. The germline V gene has CDR1 SQVTM and CDR2 ANQGSEA. With 8 bases clipped from V and 7 bases from J, the junction kept 12 bases outside the gene matches.

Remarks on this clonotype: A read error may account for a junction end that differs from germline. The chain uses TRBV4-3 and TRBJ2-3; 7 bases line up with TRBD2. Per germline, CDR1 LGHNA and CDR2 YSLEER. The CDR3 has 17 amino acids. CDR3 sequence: CASTQGAPGGLTDTQYF. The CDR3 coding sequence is TGCGCCAGCACCCAAGGCGCGCCGGGAGGCCTCACAGATACTCAGTATTTT.

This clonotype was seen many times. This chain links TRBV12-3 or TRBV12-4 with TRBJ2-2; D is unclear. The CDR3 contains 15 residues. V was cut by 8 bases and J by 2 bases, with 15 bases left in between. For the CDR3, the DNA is TGTGCCAGCGGTGAACATGGCCGCAACACCGGGGAGCTGTTTTTT. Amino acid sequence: CASGEHGRNTGELFF.

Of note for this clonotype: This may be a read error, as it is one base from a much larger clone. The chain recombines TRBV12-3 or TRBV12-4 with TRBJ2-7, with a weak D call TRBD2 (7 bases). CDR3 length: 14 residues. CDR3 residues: CASSLRGGSYEQCF. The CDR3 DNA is TGTGCCAGCAGTTTAAGGGGGGGGTCCTACGAGCAGTGCTTC.

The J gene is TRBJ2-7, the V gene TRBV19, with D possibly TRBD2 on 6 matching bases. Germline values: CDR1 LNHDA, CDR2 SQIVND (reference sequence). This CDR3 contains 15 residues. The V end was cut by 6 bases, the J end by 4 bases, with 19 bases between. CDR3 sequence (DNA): TGTGCCAGTAGCCGACGGAGACTAGGGGCTTACGAGCAGTACTTC. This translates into CASSRRRLGAYEQYF.

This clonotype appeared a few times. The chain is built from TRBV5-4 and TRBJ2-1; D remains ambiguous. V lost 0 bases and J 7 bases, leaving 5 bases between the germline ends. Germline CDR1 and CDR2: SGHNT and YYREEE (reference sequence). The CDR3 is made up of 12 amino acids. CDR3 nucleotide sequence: TGTGCCAGCAGCTTGGGTCGAAATGAGCAGTTCTTC. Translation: CASSLGRNEQFF.

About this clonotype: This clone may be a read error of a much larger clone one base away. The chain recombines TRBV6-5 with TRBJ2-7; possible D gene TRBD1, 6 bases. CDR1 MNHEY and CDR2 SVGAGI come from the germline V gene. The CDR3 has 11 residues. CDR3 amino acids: CASIYSGVQYF. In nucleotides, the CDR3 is TGTGCCAGCATTTACTCAGGGGTGCAGTACTTC.

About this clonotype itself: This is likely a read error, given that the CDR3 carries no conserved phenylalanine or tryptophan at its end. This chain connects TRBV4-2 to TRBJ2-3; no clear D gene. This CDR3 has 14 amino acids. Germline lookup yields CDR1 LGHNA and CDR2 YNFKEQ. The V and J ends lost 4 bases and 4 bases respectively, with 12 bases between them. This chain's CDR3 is CASSPGPDSDTQYH. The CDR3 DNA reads TGTGCCAGCAGCCCCGGACCAGACTCAGATACGCAGTATCAT.

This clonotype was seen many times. CDR3 nucleotides: TGCAGCGTCGACAGGGAGGTCTACAATGAGCAGTTCTTC. Translation: CSVDREVYNEQFF. The chain recombines TRBV29-1 with TRBJ2-1, with D possibly being TRBD1 (7 bases). V shed 6 bases and J shed 3 bases, with 12 bases lying between them. The CDR3 consists of 13 residues. The germline V gene has CDR1 SQVTM and CDR2 ANQGSEA.

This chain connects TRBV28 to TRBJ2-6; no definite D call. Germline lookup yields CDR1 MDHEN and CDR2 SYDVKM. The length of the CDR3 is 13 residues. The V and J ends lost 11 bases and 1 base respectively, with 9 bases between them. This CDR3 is CAVARSGANVLTF. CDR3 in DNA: TGTGCCGTAGCAAGGTCTGGGGCCAACGTCCTGACTTTC.

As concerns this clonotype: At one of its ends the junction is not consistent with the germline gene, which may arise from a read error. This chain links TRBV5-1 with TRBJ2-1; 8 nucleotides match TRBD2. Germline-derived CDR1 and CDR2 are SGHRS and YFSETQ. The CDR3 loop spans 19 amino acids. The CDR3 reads CASSPLRSGSISSHNEQFF. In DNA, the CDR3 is TGCGCCAGCAGCCCCTTAAGGAGCGGGAGCATTTCCTCCCACAATGAGCAGTTCTTC.

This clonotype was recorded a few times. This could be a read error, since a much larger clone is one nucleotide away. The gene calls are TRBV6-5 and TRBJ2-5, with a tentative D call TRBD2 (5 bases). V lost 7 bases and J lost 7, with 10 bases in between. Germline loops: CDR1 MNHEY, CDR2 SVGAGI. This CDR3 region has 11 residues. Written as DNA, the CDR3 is TGTGCCAGCATTAGCGCGGGGACCCAGTACTTC. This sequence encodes CASISAGTQYF.

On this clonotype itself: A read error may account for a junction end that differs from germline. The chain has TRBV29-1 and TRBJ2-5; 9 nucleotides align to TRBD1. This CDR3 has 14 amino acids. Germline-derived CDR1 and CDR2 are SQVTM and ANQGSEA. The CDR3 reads CSVDITGGQETQCF. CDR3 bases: TGCAGCGTTGACATCACAGGGGGCCAAGAGACCCAGTGCTTC.

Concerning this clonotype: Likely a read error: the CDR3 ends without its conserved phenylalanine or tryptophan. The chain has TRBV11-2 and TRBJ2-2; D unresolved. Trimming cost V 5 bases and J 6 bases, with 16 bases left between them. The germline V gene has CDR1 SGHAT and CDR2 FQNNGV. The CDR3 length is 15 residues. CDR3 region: CASSPPDPLPGELFC. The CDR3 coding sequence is TGTGCCAGCAGCCCACCAGACCCTCTCCCCGGGGAGCTGTTTTGT.